This T cell receptor (beta chain) was identified in a study of PD-L1 blockade in urothelial cancer. Study-wide context: About 90% of the roughly 29 patients comprised males who had bladder-origin urothelial cancer. Across blood samples, T cells had a median count of about 140,000.

Sequencing was performed with immunoSEQ multiplex PCR; in TCRdb, only in-frame clones are kept and a portion is missing. Of around 29,000 clones listed, around four fifths were seen once; the top ten hold just under 3%. CDR3 length equals 13 residues. J was trimmed by 6 bases and V by 1 base; bases with no gene match: 2. The germline CDR1 and CDR2 sequences are SEHNR and FQNEAQ (reference sequence). Time point of the sample: peripheral blood 6 weeks after treatment start. Patients' urothelial carcinoma was locally advanced or metastatic. The chain uses TRBV7-9 and TRBJ1-2; 7 nucleotides match TRBD1. The TCR sequence derives from a man between 70 and 80 years old with urothelial cancer. The sequencing here drew on PBMCs, taken around atezolizumab (anti-PD-L1) treatment. The CDR3 bases are TGTGCCAGCAGCTTAGGGGACAGACATGGCTACACCTTC. It yields the protein CASSLGDRHGYTF.